This T cell receptor (beta chain) was identified during a study of blood T cell repertoires in COVID-19. Across the whole study: The study drew acute and convalescent COVID-19 samples from the United States, Italy and Spain. T cells, B-cell-depleted T cells, or PBMCs supplied cDNA or gDNA.

How the authors handled the data: Amplification from reference gene primers served as the basis for estimated nucleated cell counts. Generated by immunoSEQ multiplex PCR, the TCRdb table keeps only in-frame clones and is missing some. The DNA gave D and trimming, while V, J and clone size come from that table. Among fewer than 350,000 clones listed, 85% were seen once. The CDR3 extends over 13 amino acids. Between the trimmed V and J ends, which lost 4 bases and 2 bases, there was a span of 8 bases. The germline V gene has CDR1 SNHLY and CDR2 FYNNEI. To note about this clone: Other DNA sequences in the sample encode the same CDR3.

V usage is TRBV2 and J usage is TRBJ1-1; D perhaps matches TRBD1 (5 bases). The sequence was obtained from a woman aged 45-59 years with active or convalescent COVID-19. Material: peripheral blood. CDR3 nucleotide sequence: TGTGCCAGCAGTGGCGACAGAAACACTGAAGCTTTCTTT. This gives the protein CASSGDRNTEAFF.